This TCR beta chain was found in a study of T cell clonality in common variable immunodeficiency. General study findings and limits: Shared TCRbeta clones were fewer between CVID subjects than controls. In common variable immunodeficiency, TCR beta chains reportedly carried fewer deletions and N-nucleotide insertions. Compared with healthy controls, CVID subjects showed increased TCRbeta clonality, mostly in about a third.

The CDR3 is 15 residues long. Germline V gene lookup returns CDR1 SNHLY and CDR2 FYNNEI. V lost 2 bases to trimming and J lost 6 bases; unmatched junction nucleotides: 5. This clone was observed many times. Its antigen is undetermined. With the read ending 3 residues before the CDR3 end, the germline J gene is used to fill in that end. Donors gave roughly 5 to 8 ml heparinized peripheral whole blood. Sequencing was performed with immunoSEQ multiplex PCR; in TCRdb, only in-frame clones are kept and a portion is missing. The sample shows about 66,000 clones, no singletons; the ten largest hold around 1.6%.

The material sequenced was peripheral blood mononuclear cells. V is TRBV2 and J is TRBJ1-1, with TRBD1 matching over 11 bases. This TCR came from a person aged 18 to 75 in good health. The CDR3 DNA, read in part, is TGTGCCAGCAGTGAAAGGGACAGGGGGTGGTCTGAA. Protein sequence: CASSERDRGWSE. The CDR3 reads in full as CASSERDRGWSEAFF.